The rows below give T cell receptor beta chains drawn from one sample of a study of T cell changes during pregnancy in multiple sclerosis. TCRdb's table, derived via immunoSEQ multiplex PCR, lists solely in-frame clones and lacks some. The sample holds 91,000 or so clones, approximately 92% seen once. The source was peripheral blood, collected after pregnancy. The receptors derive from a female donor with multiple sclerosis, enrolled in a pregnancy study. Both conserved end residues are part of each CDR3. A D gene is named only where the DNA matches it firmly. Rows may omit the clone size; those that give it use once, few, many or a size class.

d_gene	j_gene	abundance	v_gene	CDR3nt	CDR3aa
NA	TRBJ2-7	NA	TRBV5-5	TGTGCCAGCAGCGTGAACCCCCGCGCGTACGAATACGAGCAGTACTTC	CASSVNPRAYEYEQYF
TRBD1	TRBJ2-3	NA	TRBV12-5	TGTGCTAGTGGTTTGGGCAGACAGGGGGCAGCAGATACGCAGTATTTT	CASGLGRQGAADTQYF
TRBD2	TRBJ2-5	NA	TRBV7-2	TGTGCCAGCAGCCCATCGGGGGGGAGCCAAGAGACCCAGTACTTC	CASSPSGGSQETQYF
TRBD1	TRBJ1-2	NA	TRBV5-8	TGTGCCAGCAGCTACACCATAGGGGGCAACTATGGCTACACCTTC	CASSYTIGGNYGYTF
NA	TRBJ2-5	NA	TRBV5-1	TGCGCCAGCAGCTTCACTGCGATGGCGGGAGAGACCCAGTACTTC	CASSFTAMAGETQYF
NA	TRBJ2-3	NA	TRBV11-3	TGTGCCAGCAGCACAAGCACAGATACGCAGTATTTT	CASSTSTDTQYF
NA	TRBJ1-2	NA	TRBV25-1	TGTGCCAGCAGTCGTCAGGAAAACAATGGCTACACCTTC	CASSRQENNGYTF
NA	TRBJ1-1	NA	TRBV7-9	TGTGCCAGCAGCCCTTCGGGTGATTCTGAAGCTTTCTTT	CASSPSGDSEAFF
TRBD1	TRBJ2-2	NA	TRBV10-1	TGCGCCAGCAGGAGAGGACAGGGGGAACAGCTGTTTTTT	CASRRGQGEQLFF
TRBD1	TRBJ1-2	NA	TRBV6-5	TGTGCCAGCGGGGGGACAGACGAAGATTACGGCTACACCTTC	CASGGTDEDYGYTF
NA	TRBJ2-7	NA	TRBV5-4	TGTGCCAGCAGCTCTGGGGACCGGGACACAAGCTACGAGCAGTACTTC	CASSSGDRDTSYEQYF
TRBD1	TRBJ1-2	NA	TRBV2	TGTGCCAGGGAACAGGGGTATGGCTACACCTTC	CAREQGYGYTF
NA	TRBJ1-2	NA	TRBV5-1	TGCGCCAGCAGCTTGAGTCAGGGCGGTTTGAGTGGCACCTTC	CASSLSQGGLSGTF
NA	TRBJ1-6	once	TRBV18	TGTGCCAGCTCACCGTTCGGAGGGGACCAAAATTCACCCCTCCACTTT	CASSPFGGDQNSPLHF
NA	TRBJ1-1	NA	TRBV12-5	TGTGCTAGTGCCCTGACTAACACTGAAGCTTTCTTT	CASALTNTEAFF
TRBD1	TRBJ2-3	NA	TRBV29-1	TGCAGCGTTGAAAGGACAGGGGTTTGGACAGATACGCAGTATTTT	CSVERTGVWTDTQYF
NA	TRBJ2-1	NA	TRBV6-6	TGTGCCAGCAGCTACATGACAGATTCGCGGGAGCAGTTCTTC	CASSYMTDSREQFF
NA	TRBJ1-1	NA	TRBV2	TGTGCCAGCCACAAAGAATCCATGAACACTGAAGCTTTCTTT	CASHKESMNTEAFF
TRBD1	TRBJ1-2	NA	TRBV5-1	TGCGCCAGCAGCTTGGTTACAGGGGCGGACTATGGCTACACCTTC	CASSLVTGADYGYTF
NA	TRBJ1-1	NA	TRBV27	TGTGCCAGCAGTTTTGGCGGAGCTTCTATAATGAACACTGAAGCTTTCTTT	CASSFGGASIMNTEAFF
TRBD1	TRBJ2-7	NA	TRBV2	TGTGCCAGCAGTCTGGGACAGTATCTCACCTACGAGCAGTACTTC	CASSLGQYLTYEQYF
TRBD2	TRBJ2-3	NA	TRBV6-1	TGTGCCAGCAGGGGACTAGCTGCTAGCACAGATACGCAGTATTTT	CASRGLAASTDTQYF
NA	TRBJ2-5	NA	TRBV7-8	TGTGCCAGCAGCACCCCCAGGGGTAAAAACCAAGAGACCCAGTACTTC	CASSTPRGKNQETQYF
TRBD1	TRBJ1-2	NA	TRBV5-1	TGCGCCAGCAGCGGGGACAGCTATGGCTACACCTTC	CASSGDSYGYTF
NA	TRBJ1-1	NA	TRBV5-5	TGTGCCAGCAGCTTTACAAGGAACACTGAAGCTTTCTTT	CASSFTRNTEAFF